The 12 T cell receptor beta chains listed next were all sequenced from one sample in a study of cytomegalovirus exposure and HLA in healthy donors. PCR primers comprised 60 Vbeta and 13 Jbeta primers. Some clones are missing from TCRdb's copy, which holds only in-frame ones; the method was immunoSEQ multiplex PCR. The profile shows 150,000 or so clones, 60% to 75% of them singletons. Source material: PBMCs. These receptors were collected from a man aged 18 to 30 in good health and CMV-seronegative.

Of note for this clone: Other DNA sequences in the sample encode the same CDR3. The chain links TRBV19 to TRBJ1-1; perhaps TRBD1 as D (6 bases). CDR1 and CDR2 (germline): LNHDA, SQIVND (reference sequence). V was trimmed by 6 bases and J by 5 bases, leaving 13 bases between them. CDR3 length: 13 residues. The CDR3 DNA sequence: TGTGCCAGTAGCTTACAGGGACCTACTGAAGCTTTCTTT. The encoded protein is CASSLQGPTEAFF.

The chain employs TRBV28 and TRBJ1-5, with unresolved D. V dropped 2 bases and J dropped 0 bases, with 14 bases sitting between them. In germline, CDR1 is MDHEN, CDR2 SYDVKM. CDR3 length: 17 residues. CDR3 nucleotides: TGTGCCAGCAGTTTAACGGGGATGGCATATAGCAATCAGCCCCAGCATTTT. Amino acids: CASSLTGMAYSNQPQHF.

Details on this clone: Other nucleotide sequences from this sample produce the same CDR3. V and J are TRBV5-6 and TRBJ1-1, with no clear D. The germline V gene encodes CDR1 SGHDT and CDR2 YYEEEE. Between the trimmed V and J ends, which lost 4 bases and 2 bases, there was a span of 9 bases. The CDR3 contains 13 residues. In DNA form, the CDR3 reads TGTGCCAGCAGCCTCGGGGTTAACACTGAAGCTTTCTTT. Protein: CASSLGVNTEAFF.

The sample holds one count of this clone. Sequence at one end of the junction differs from germline and may be a read error. This rearrangement joins TRBV10-3 to TRBJ2-6; 10 positions match TRBD1. Germline lookup yields CDR1 ENHRY and CDR2 SYGVKD. The CDR3 runs 18 residues. In DNA form, the CDR3 reads TGTGCCATCAGTGGAAGCGGGACAGGGGATCAGTGGACCAACGGCCTGACTTTC. This translates into CAISGSGTGDQWTNGLTF.

Written as DNA, the CDR3 is TGTGCCAGCAGTCTCCAAAACCGGGGGGATCAGCCCCAGCATTTT. This gives the protein CASSLQNRGDQPQHF. The chain joins TRBV6-1 to TRBJ1-5; D perhaps matches TRBD1 (5 bases). V was clipped by 5 bases and J by 5 bases, with 16 bases between them. This CDR3 has 15 residues. The germline CDR1 and CDR2 sequences are MNHNS and SASEGT.

This clone was counted between two and nine times. The chain combines TRBV19 with TRBJ1-1, with 9 positions matching TRBD1. With V trimmed by 6 bases and J by 4 bases, 3 bases remained unmatched. Germline V gene sequence: CDR1 LNHDA, CDR2 SQIVND (reference sequence). The CDR3 has 13 amino acids. The CDR3 sequence is CASSLDRGTEAFF. In nucleotides, the CDR3 is TGTGCCAGTAGCCTGGACAGGGGCACTGAAGCTTTCTTT.

This rearrangement joins TRBV11-2 to TRBJ1-4; a possible D gene is TRBD1 (5 bases). Germline-derived CDR1 and CDR2 are SGHAT and FQNNGV. Between the trimmed V and J ends, which lost 6 bases and 7 bases, there was a span of 15 bases. The CDR3 extends over 14 amino acids. CDR3 sequence reads: CASSPRGWSEKLFF. CDR3 sequence (DNA): TGTGCCAGCAGTCCGCGGGGGTGGAGTGAAAAACTGTTTTTT.

This clone was seen a single time. V usage is TRBV27 and J usage is TRBJ1-5, with D perhaps matching TRBD1 (6 bases). The CDR3 totals 17 residues. V lost 1 base, J lost 0 bases, and 13 bases lay in between. Germline V gene data show CDR1 as MNHEY and CDR2 as SMNVEV (reference sequence). CDR3 nucleotides: TGTGCCAGCAGTTTATTCGGACAGATAAATAGCAATCAGCCCCAGCATTTT. It specifies CASSLFGQINSNQPQHF.

The chain's CDR3 is CASSRSGGAQETQYF. The CDR3 nucleotides read TGTGCCAGCAGTCGTAGCGGGGGGGCCCAAGAGACCCAGTACTTC. This chain joins TRBV4-2 and TRBJ2-5; 11 nucleotides line up with TRBD2. The CDR3 length is 15 residues. Germline trimming cut 6 bases from V and 1 base from J; bases unmatched to any gene: 4. Germline assignment: CDR1 LGHNA and CDR2 YNFKEQ.

The genes are TRBV19 and TRBJ1-1; D gene uncertain. Germline values: CDR1 LNHDA, CDR2 SQIVND (reference sequence). The CDR3 length is 13 residues. V gave up 6 bases and J gave up 3 bases, with 11 bases separating them. The CDR3, as DNA: TGTGCCAGTAGAGCGTGGGGAGACACTGAAGCTTTCTTT. This sequence encodes CASRAWGDTEAFF.

This clone was seen more than once but under ten times. J is TRBJ2-7 and V is TRBV28; D uncertain. This CDR3 comprises 12 residues. Germline CDR1 and CDR2: MDHEN and SYDVKM. V was clipped by 5 bases and J by 3 bases, with 8 bases between them. The CDR3 sequence is CASSVQHYEQYF. In nucleotides, the CDR3 is TGTGCCAGCAGTGTACAGCACTACGAGCAGTACTTC. Full variable domain (remainder filled in from reference TRBV28 and TRBJ2-7): DVKVTQSSRYLVKRTGEKVFLECVQDMDHENMFWYRQDPGLGLRLIYFSYDVKMKEKGDIPEGYSVSREKKERFSLILESASTNQTSMYLCASSVQHYEQYFGPGTRLTVT.

The chain links TRBV9 to TRBJ1-5, with a possible D match to TRBD1 (5 bases). This CDR3 region has 15 residues. CDR1 is SGDLS and CDR2 is YYNGEE in the germline V gene. V lost 0 bases and J lost 8, with 15 bases in between. CDR3 in DNA: TGTGCCAGCAGCGTAGGGCAGGGCGCCATGGAGCCCCAGCATTTT. Its translation is CASSVGQGAMEPQHF.